The entry below gives a single TCR beta chain sequence along with its context. The data belong to a study of blood T cell repertoires in COVID-19. Across the whole study: The cDNA or gDNA used as material had been derived from T cells, B-cell-depleted T cells, or PBMCs.

V dropped 5 bases and J dropped 8 bases, with 15 bases sitting between them. The CDR3 is made up of 13 amino acids. CDR1 and CDR2 (germline): MDHEN, SYDVKM. The authors' processing: Cell counts per sample came from amplifying reference gene primers. Sequenced by immunoSEQ multiplex PCR; TCRdb stores in-frame clones only, minus some. The DNA was the basis for D and trimming; V, J and clone size are from that table. This table holds about 170,000 clones, approximately 90% found once. The sequence came from a woman of 80 years or more in a cohort sampled during active or convalescent COVID-19. The rearrangement joins TRBV28 to TRBJ1-1; possible D gene TRBD1, 6 bases. The sample was peripheral blood. This chain's CDR3 is CASSTRGGLEAFF. The DNA of the CDR3 is TGTGCCAGCAGTACCCGAGGGGGTCTCGAAGCTTTCTTT.